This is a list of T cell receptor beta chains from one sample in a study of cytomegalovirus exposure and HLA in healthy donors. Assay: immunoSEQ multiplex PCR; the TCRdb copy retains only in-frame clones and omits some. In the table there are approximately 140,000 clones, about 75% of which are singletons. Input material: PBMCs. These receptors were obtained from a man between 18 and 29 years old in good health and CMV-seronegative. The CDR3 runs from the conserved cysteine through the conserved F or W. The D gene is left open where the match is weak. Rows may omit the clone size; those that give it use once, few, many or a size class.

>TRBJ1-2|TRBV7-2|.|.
CASSFPGLFASTNYGYTF
TGTGCCAGCAGCTTTCCGGGTTTATTCGCCTCTACTAACTATGGCTACACCTTC
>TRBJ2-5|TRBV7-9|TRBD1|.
CASSSRTGGETQYF
TGTGCCAGCAGCAGCCGGACAGGGGGAGAGACCCAGTACTTC
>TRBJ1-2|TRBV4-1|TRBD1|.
CASSHRDRDDYGYTF
TGCGCCAGCAGCCACCGAGACAGGGACGACTATGGCTACACCTTC
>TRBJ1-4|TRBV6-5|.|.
CASRRAANEKLFF
TGTGCCAGCAGGAGGGCAGCTAATGAAAAACTGTTTTTT
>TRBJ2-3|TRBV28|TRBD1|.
CASSPRDRGTQYF
TGTGCCAGCAGCCCGAGGGACAGGGGGACGCAGTATTTT
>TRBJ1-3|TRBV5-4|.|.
CASTLQGSSGNTIYF
TGTGCCAGCACCCTACAGGGCTCCTCTGGAAACACCATATATTTT
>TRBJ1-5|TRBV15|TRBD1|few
CATSGTGGNQPQHF
TGTGCCACCAGCGGCACAGGGGGCAATCAGCCCCAGCATTTT
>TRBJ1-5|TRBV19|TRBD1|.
CASSSGQGAGNQPQHF
TGTGCCAGTAGTTCCGGCCAGGGGGCTGGCAATCAGCCCCAGCATTTT
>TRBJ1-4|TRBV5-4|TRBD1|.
CASSTTQGAGANEKLFF
TGTGCCAGCAGCACAACTCAGGGGGCAGGGGCTAATGAAAAACTGTTTTTT
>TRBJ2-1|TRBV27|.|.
CASSLMAGFNEQFF
TGTGCCAGCAGTTTAATGGCGGGGTTCAATGAGCAGTTCTTC
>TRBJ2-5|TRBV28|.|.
CASSLWDSEETQYF
TGTGCCAGCAGTTTATGGGACAGTGAAGAGACCCAGTACTTC
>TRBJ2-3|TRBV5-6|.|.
CASSLYTGPRTFTDTQYF
TGTGCCAGCAGCTTGTATACAGGCCCTCGAACCTTTACAGATACGCAGTATTTT
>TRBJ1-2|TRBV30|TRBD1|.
CAWSGGQGAALGYGYTF
TGTGCCTGGAGTGGGGGACAGGGGGCTGCGCTGGGCTATGGCTACACCTTC
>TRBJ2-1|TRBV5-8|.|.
CASIHFRGRGEQFF
TGTGCCAGCATCCACTTTAGGGGAAGGGGTGAGCAGTTCTTC
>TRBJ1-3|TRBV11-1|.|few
CASSLARARGNTIYF
TGTGCCAGCAGCTTAGCGCGGGCACGCGGAAACACCATATATTTT
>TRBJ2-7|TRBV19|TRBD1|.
CASEIRTGSYEQYF
TGTGCCAGTGAGATCCGGACAGGATCGTACGAGCAGTACTTC
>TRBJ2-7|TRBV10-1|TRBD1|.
CASSETGGPTYEQYF
TGCGCCAGCAGTGAGACAGGGGGCCCTACCTACGAGCAGTACTTC
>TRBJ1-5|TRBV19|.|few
CASSMSWGVEGNQPQHF
TGTGCCAGTAGTATGTCTTGGGGAGTCGAGGGCAATCAGCCCCAGCATTTT
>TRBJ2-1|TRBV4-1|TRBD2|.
CASSQDSLAGDEQFF
TGCGCCAGCAGCCAAGATTCACTAGCGGGGGATGAGCAGTTCTTC
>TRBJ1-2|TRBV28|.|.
CASRAHGSGNYGYTF
TGTGCCAGCAGGGCCCATGGCAGCGGTAACTATGGCTACACCTTC
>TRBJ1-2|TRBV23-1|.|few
CASPGINYGYTF
TGCGCCAGCCCGGGGATTAACTATGGCTACACCTTC
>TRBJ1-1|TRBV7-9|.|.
CASRDSMNTEAFF
TGTGCCAGCAGGGACAGTATGAACACTGAAGCTTTCTTT
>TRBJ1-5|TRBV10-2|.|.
CASRSTGSDQPQHF
TGCGCCAGCAGATCAACAGGGTCTGATCAGCCCCAGCATTTT
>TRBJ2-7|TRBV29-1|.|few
CSVDTGQPGEQYF
TGCAGCGTCGATACCGGACAGCCAGGCGAGCAGTACTTC
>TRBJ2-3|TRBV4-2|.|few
CASSQGLGDTQYF
TGTGCCAGCAGCCAAGGACTGGGAGATACGCAGTATTTT
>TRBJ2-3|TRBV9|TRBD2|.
CASSVGSGTYTDTQYF
TGTGCCAGCAGCGTAGGTAGCGGGACCTACACAGATACGCAGTATTTT
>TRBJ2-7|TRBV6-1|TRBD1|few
CASSARQGAYEQYF
TGTGCCAGCAGTGCAAGACAGGGTGCCTACGAGCAGTACTTC
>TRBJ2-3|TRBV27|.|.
CASSRDGTGTDTQYF
TGTGCCAGCAGTCGCGATGGGACTGGCACAGATACGCAGTATTTT
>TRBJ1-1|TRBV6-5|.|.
CASSYSGTPNTEAFF
TGTGCCAGCAGTTACTCGGGGACACCAAACACTGAAGCTTTCTTT